Listed below are T cell receptor beta chains from one sample, sequenced in a study of T cells in Graves' hyperthyroidism and ophthalmopathy. From the multiplex PCR reads, TCRdb called clonotypes with MiXCR, one entry per CDR3 protein. The table has under 700,000 distinct CDR3 sequences, 35% to 55% seen once. Specimen: peripheral blood or thyroid tissue (not recorded which). The receptors originated from a woman aged 18-29 years with Graves' hyperthyroidism. Each CDR3 is given with its conserved first and last residue. A D gene is named only where the DNA matches it firmly. Size tells how often a clone was seen (once, few, many) or the class of an expanded clone, and some rows leave it out.

D: TRBD1; V: TRBV29-1; J: TRBJ2-7; size: .; CDR3: CSVMRQGASYEQYF; DNA: TGCAGCGTCATGAGACAGGGGGCATCCTACGAGCAGTACTTC
D: .; V: TRBV15; J: TRBJ1-1; size: many; CDR3: CATSSWGVNTEAFF; DNA: TGTGCCACCAGCAGCTGGGGGGTGAACACTGAAGCTTTCTTT
D: .; V: TRBV6-1; J: TRBJ2-5; size: .; CDR3: CASSHLRTQYF; DNA: TGTGCCAGCAGTCACCTAAGGACCCAGTACTTC
D: TRBD1; V: TRBV29-1; J: TRBJ2-7; size: many; CDR3: CSAVPGTGGIEQYF; DNA: TGCAGCGCAGTTCCCGGGACAGGGGGCATAGAGCAGTACTTC
D: .; V: TRBV29-1; J: TRBJ1-1; size: many; CDR3: CSVEGDHTEAFF; DNA: TGCAGCGTTGAGGGAGACCACACTGAAGCTTTCTTT
D: .; V: TRBV7-9; J: TRBJ2-7; size: few; CDR3: CASSLAQGDNGEQYF; DNA: TGTGCCAGCAGCTTGGCTCAAGGGGATAATGGCGAGCAGTACTTC
D: .; V: TRBV29-1; J: TRBJ2-7; size: .; CDR3: CSVWATQADNEQYF; DNA: TGCAGCGTTTGGGCTACCCAGGCCGATAACGAGCAGTACTTC
D: .; V: TRBV20-1; J: TRBJ1-2; size: .; CDR3: CSARLEDSLYGYTF; DNA: TGCAGTGCTAGGTTGGAGGACAGCCTTTATGGCTACACCTTC
D: .; V: TRBV7-2; J: TRBJ1-5; size: .; CDR3: CASSTRSDQPQHF; DNA: TGTGCCAGCAGCACTAGGAGCGATCAGCCCCAGCATTTT
D: .; V: TRBV12-3/TRBV12-4; J: TRBJ1-1; size: few; CDR3: CASSLVDMNTEAFF; DNA: TGTGCCAGCAGTTTAGTAGATATGAACACTGAAGCTTTCTTT
D: .; V: TRBV20-1; J: TRBJ1-6; size: many; CDR3: CSARRGHGNSPLHF; DNA: TGCAGTGCTAGACGGGGGCATGGAAATTCACCCCTCCACTTT
D: .; V: TRBV7-9; J: TRBJ2-5; size: .; CDR3: CASSLSHQGTQYF; DNA: TGTGCCAGCAGCTTGTCCCATCAAGGGACCCAGTACTTC
D: .; V: TRBV10-3; J: TRBJ1-5; size: .; CDR3: CAISGTWQGRNQPQSF; DNA: TGTGCCATCAGCGGGACCTGGCAGGGCCGAAATCAGCCCCAGTCTTTT
D: TRBD1; V: TRBV10-3; J: TRBJ2-7; size: .; CDR3: CASEQGTGTDEQYF; DNA: TGTGCCAGCGAACAGGGGACAGGGACCGACGAGCAGTACTTC
D: TRBD1; V: TRBV12-3/TRBV12-4; J: TRBJ1-2; size: .; CDR3: CASRDRGYGYTF; DNA: TGTGCCAGCAGGGACAGGGGCTATGGCTACACCTTC
D: .; V: TRBV12-3/TRBV12-4; J: TRBJ1-3; size: .; CDR3: CASSLEGSENTIYF; DNA: TGTGCCAGCAGTTTAGAGGGGTCGGAAAACACCATATATTTT
D: .; V: TRBV7-2; J: TRBJ2-5; size: few; CDR3: CASSPTGSGETQYF; DNA: TGTGCCAGCAGTCCTACAGGGTCCGGAGAGACCCAGTACTTC
D: TRBD2; V: TRBV24-1; J: TRBJ2-5; size: many; CDR3: CATSDPGTTGQETQYF; DNA: TGTGCCACCAGTGACCCCGGGACTACTGGGCAAGAGACCCAGTACTTC
D: TRBD2; V: TRBV24-1; J: TRBJ2-7; size: many; CDR3: CATSDQTSGSYEQYF; DNA: TGTGCCACCAGTGACCAGACTAGCGGGAGCTACGAGCAGTACTTC
D: TRBD1; V: TRBV15; J: TRBJ2-7; size: few; CDR3: CATSRGTGSHEQYF; DNA: TGTGCCACCAGCAGAGGGACAGGGTCCCACGAGCAGTACTTC
D: .; V: TRBV9; J: TRBJ1-2; size: few; CDR3: CASSVSQNYGYTF; DNA: TGTGCCAGCAGCGTAAGCCAAAACTATGGCTACACCTTC
D: .; V: TRBV7-9; J: TRBJ2-7; size: once; CDR3: CASSLDPKAYEQYF; DNA: TGTGCCAGCAGCCTAGATCCCAAGGCCTACGAGCAGTACTTC
D: .; V: TRBV25-1; J: TRBJ1-6; size: .; CDR3: CASSEFGQGDSPLHF; DNA: TGTGCCAGCAGTGAATTTGGACAAGGGGATTCACCCCTCCACTTT
D: TRBD1; V: TRBV7-2; J: TRBJ2-6; size: once; CDR3: CASSNGVGQGSEANVLTF; DNA: TGTGCCAGCAGCAACGGGGTGGGACAGGGGTCTGAGGCCAACGTCCTGACTTTC
D: .; V: TRBV24-1; J: TRBJ1-2; size: few; CDR3: CATLGRSYGYTF; DNA: TGTGCCACCCTAGGCAGGAGCTATGGCTACACCTTC
D: .; V: TRBV7-3; J: TRBJ2-7; size: few; CDR3: CASSENGEAYEQYF; DNA: TGTGCCAGCAGCGAAAATGGGGAGGCCTACGAGCAGTACTTC
D: TRBD1; V: TRBV24-1; J: TRBJ1-5; size: .; CDR3: CAASDSKQGTGNRPQHF; DNA: TGTGCCGCCAGTGATTCCAAACAGGGGACGGGCAATCGGCCCCAGCATTTT
D: .; V: TRBV12-3/TRBV12-4; J: TRBJ1-1; size: many; CDR3: CASNHRETNTEAFF; DNA: TGTGCCAGCAACCACAGGGAAACGAACACTGAAGCTTTCTTT
D: .; V: TRBV15; J: TRBJ2-7; size: many; CDR3: CATSRTEYSYEQYF; DNA: TGTGCCACCAGCAGAACAGAATATTCCTACGAGCAGTACTTC
D: .; V: TRBV20-1; J: TRBJ1-5; size: .; CDR3: CSASSGIRQPQHF; DNA: TGCAGTGCTAGCTCGGGTATACGGCAGCCCCAGCATTTT
D: .; V: TRBV20-1; J: TRBJ1-1; size: .; CDR3: CSASSPRRDRAEAFF; DNA: TGCAGTGCTAGCTCCCCACGGAGGGACCGAGCTGAAGCTTTCTTT
D: TRBD2; V: TRBV6-6; J: TRBJ2-5; size: .; CDR3: CASSPRLAAMYQETQYF; DNA: TGTGCCAGCAGTCCCCGACTAGCGGCAATGTACCAAGAGACCCAGTACTTC
D: TRBD1; V: TRBV10-3; J: TRBJ1-1; size: few; CDR3: CAISTGQANTEAFF; DNA: TGTGCCATCAGTACGGGACAGGCCAACACTGAAGCTTTCTTT
D: .; V: TRBV10-3; J: TRBJ1-1; size: .; CDR3: CASGSDISLFGTEAFF; DNA: TGTGCCAGCGGCTCGGACATCTCTCTTTTTGGCACTGAAGCTTTCTTT
D: .; V: TRBV15; J: TRBJ2-6; size: .; CDR3: CATSDGGGYGANVLTF; DNA: TGTGCCACCAGCGATGGTGGTGGCTATGGGGCCAACGTCCTGACTTTC
D: .; V: TRBV7-6; J: TRBJ1-4; size: once; CDR3: CASSRGSDEKLFF; DNA: TGTGCCAGCAGCAGGGGGAGCGATGAAAAACTGTTTTTT
D: TRBD2; V: TRBV2; J: TRBJ2-5; size: .; CDR3: CASSRSGRGQTQYF; DNA: TGTGCCAGCAGCCGTAGCGGGAGGGGCCAGACCCAGTACTTC
D: .; V: TRBV20-1; J: TRBJ1-1; size: .; CDR3: CSARSGASTEAFF; DNA: TGCAGTGCTAGGTCAGGGGCGAGCACTGAAGCTTTCTTT
D: TRBD1; V: TRBV2; J: TRBJ2-5; size: .; CDR3: CASRDRVRIETQYF; DNA: TGTGCCAGCAGGGACAGGGTGAGGATAGAGACCCAGTACTTC
D: .; V: TRBV19; J: TRBJ1-2; size: .; CDR3: CAQEQGYGYTF; DNA: TGTGCTCAAGAACAGGGCTATGGCTACACCTTC
D: TRBD1; V: TRBV7-3; J: TRBJ2-7; size: few; CDR3: CASSRDRGNEQYF; DNA: TGTGCCAGCAGCCGGGACAGGGGTAACGAGCAGTACTTC
D: .; V: TRBV6-1; J: TRBJ2-7; size: .; CDR3: CASSEWQGSVEQYF; DNA: TGTGCCAGCAGTGAGTGGCAGGGGTCGGTCGAGCAGTACTTC
D: .; V: TRBV7-9; J: TRBJ1-1; size: .; CDR3: CASSLGGPPTEAFF; DNA: TGTGCCAGCAGCTTAGGAGGGCCACCCACTGAAGCTTTCTTT
D: .; V: TRBV7-9; J: TRBJ2-7; size: many; CDR3: CASSLVSSYEQYF; DNA: TGTGCCAGCAGCTTAGTCTCTTCCTACGAGCAGTACTTC
D: .; V: TRBV20-1; J: TRBJ2-2; size: .; CDR3: CSAGRGQGGELFF; DNA: TGCAGTGCTGGGCGGGGGCAGGGCGGGGAGCTGTTTTTT
D: .; V: TRBV12-3/TRBV12-4; J: TRBJ1-3; size: .; CDR3: CASSLTGSPGNTIYF; DNA: TGTGCCAGCAGTTTAACGGGGTCCCCTGGAAACACCATATATTTT
D: .; V: TRBV10-3; J: TRBJ1-5; size: few; CDR3: CASSFRSNQPQHF; DNA: TGTGCCAGCAGTTTTCGCAGCAATCAGCCCCAGCATTTT
D: .; V: TRBV29-1; J: TRBJ2-2; size: once; CDR3: CSARMPGGAGELFF; DNA: TGCAGTGCTAGAATGCCAGGGGGGGCCGGGGAGCTGTTTTTT
D: .; V: TRBV20-1; J: TRBJ1-1; size: .; CDR3: CSATRMWNTEAFF; DNA: TGCAGTGCCACCCGGATGTGGAACACTGAAGCTTTCTTT
D: TRBD1; V: TRBV19; J: TRBJ1-4; size: .; CDR3: CAWNSQGYEKLFF; DNA: TGTGCCTGGAACTCACAGGGGTACGAAAAACTGTTTTTT
D: TRBD2; V: TRBV20-1; J: TRBJ2-7; size: .; CDR3: CSARAGREGMKQYF; DNA: TGCAGTGCTAGAGCGGGGCGGGAGGGAATGAAGCAGTACTTC
D: TRBD1; V: TRBV29-1; J: TRBJ2-5; size: many; CDR3: CSAWTGGLQETQYF; DNA: TGCAGCGCCTGGACAGGGGGCCTCCAAGAGACCCAGTACTTC
D: .; V: TRBV9; J: TRBJ2-7; size: .; CDR3: CASSVDRDPAYEQYF; DNA: TGTGCCAGCAGCGTAGATCGGGACCCCGCCTACGAGCAGTACTTC
D: TRBD1; V: TRBV6-5; J: TRBJ1-2; size: .; CDR3: CASSRRGGGGLAYGYTF; DNA: TGTGCCAGCAGTCGTCGGGGAGGGGGCGGGTTGGCCTATGGCTACACCTTC
D: .; V: TRBV12-3/TRBV12-4; J: TRBJ1-2; size: few; CDR3: CASSLAGSAGYTF; DNA: TGTGCCAGCAGTTTAGCCGGGTCGGCTGGCTACACCTTC